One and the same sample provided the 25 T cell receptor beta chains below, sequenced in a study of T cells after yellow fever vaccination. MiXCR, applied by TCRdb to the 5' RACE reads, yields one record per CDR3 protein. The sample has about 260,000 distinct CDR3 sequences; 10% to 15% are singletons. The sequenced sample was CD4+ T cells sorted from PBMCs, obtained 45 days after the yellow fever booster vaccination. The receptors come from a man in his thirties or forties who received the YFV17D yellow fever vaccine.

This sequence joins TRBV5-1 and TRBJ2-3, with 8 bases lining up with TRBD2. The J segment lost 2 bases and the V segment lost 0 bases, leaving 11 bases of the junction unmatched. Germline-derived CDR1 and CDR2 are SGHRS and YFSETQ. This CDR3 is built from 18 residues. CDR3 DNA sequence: TGCGCCAGCAGCTTGGCCGTGACGGGAGGGCCAATCACAGATACGCAGTATTTT. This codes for CASSLAVTGGPITDTQYF. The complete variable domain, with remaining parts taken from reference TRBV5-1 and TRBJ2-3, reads KAGVTQTPRYLIKTRGQQVTLSCSPISGHRSVSWYQQTPGQGLQFLFEYFSETQRNKGNFPGRFSGRQFSNSRSEMNVSTLELGDSALYLCASSLAVTGGPITDTQYFGPGTRLTVL.

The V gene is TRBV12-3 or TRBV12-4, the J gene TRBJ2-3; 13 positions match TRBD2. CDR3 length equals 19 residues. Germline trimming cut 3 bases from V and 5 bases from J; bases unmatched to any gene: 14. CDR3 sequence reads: CASSFNRPGTSGAGDTQYF. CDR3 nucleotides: TGTGCCAGCAGTTTCAATCGCCCCGGGACTAGCGGGGCTGGAGATACGCAGTATTTT.

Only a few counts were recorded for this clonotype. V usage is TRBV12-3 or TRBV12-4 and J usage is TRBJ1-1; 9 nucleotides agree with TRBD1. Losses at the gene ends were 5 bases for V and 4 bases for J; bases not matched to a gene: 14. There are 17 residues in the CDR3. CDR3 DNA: TGTGCCAGCAGTCACCCCACCGGGACAGGGAAGAGCACTGAAGCTTTCTTT. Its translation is CASSHPTGTGKSTEAFF.

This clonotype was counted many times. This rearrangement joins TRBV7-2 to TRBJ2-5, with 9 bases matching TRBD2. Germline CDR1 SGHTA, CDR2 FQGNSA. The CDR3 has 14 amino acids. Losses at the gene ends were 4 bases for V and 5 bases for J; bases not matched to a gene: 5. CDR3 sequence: CASSSLAGGETQYF. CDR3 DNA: TGTGCCAGCAGCTCACTAGCGGGCGGGGAGACCCAGTACTTC.

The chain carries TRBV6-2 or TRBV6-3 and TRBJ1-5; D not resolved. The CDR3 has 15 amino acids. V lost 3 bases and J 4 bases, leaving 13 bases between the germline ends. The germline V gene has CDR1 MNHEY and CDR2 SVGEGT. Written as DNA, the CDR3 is TGTGCCAGCAGTTATCCCGGTAGCGGAAATCAGCCCCAGCATTTT. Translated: CASSYPGSGNQPQHF.

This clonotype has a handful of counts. As DNA, the CDR3 is TGCAGTGCTCGAAAGCCCGGGTTACTCGAGCAGTACTTC. Translation gives CSARKPGLLEQYF. The rearrangement uses TRBV20-1 and TRBJ2-7; D is uncertain. The CDR3 sequence is 13 residues long. The ends were cut back, 5 bases at V and 6 bases at J, with 17 bases in the middle. From germline, CDR1 is DFQATT and CDR2 SNEGSKA (reference sequence).

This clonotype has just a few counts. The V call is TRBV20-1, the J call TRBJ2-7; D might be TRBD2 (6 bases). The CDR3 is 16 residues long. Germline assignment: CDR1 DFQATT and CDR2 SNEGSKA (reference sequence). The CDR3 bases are TGCAGCGCGAACGATCCTTCGGGAGAGGCCCCCTACGAGCAGTACTTC. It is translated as CSANDPSGEAPYEQYF.

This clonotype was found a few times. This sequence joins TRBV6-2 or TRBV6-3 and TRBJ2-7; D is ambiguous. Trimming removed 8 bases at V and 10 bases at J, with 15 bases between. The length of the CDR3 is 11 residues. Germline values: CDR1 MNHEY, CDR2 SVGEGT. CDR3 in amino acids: CASSNEADQYF. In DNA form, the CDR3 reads TGTGCCAGCTCAAATGAGGCAGATCAGTACTTC.

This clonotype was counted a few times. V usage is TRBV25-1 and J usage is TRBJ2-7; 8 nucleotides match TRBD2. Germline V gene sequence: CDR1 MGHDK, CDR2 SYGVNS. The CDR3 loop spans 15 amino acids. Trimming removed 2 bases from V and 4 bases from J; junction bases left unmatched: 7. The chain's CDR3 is CASSEGGGGKYEQYF. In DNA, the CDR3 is TGTGCCAGCAGTGAAGGGGGCGGGGGGAAATACGAGCAGTACTTC.

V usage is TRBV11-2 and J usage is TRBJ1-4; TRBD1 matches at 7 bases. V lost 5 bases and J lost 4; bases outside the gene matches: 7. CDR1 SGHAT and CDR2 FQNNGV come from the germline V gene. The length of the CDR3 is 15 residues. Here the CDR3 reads CASSPRTGLNEKLFF. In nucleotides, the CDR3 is TGTGCCAGCAGCCCGCGGACAGGACTTAATGAAAAACTGTTTTTT. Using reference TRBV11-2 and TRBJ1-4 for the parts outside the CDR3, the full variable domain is EAGVAQSPRYKIIEKRQSVAFWCNPISGHATLYWYQQILGQGPKLLIQFQNNGVVDDSQLPKDRFSAERLKGVDSTLKIQPAKLEDSAVYLCASSPRTGLNEKLFFGSGTQLSVL.

CDR3 sequence: CASSLTKGPQFF. CDR3 nucleotide sequence: TGTGCCAGCAGTTTGACGAAAGGACCGCAGTTCTTC. The chain recombines TRBV28 with TRBJ2-1; D gene uncertain. CDR3 size: 12 residues. Germline values: CDR1 MDHEN, CDR2 SYDVKM. The V end was cut by 3 bases, the J end by 12 bases, with 12 bases between.

CDR3 bases: TGCGCCAGCAGCTTGGTTGTTAGCCGGGAGACCCAGTACTTC. The encoded protein is CASSLVVSRETQYF. V and J are TRBV5-1 and TRBJ2-5; D is ambiguous. V lost 0 bases and J 5 bases, leaving 11 bases between the germline ends. The CDR3 runs 14 residues. Germline-derived CDR1 and CDR2 are SGHRS and YFSETQ.

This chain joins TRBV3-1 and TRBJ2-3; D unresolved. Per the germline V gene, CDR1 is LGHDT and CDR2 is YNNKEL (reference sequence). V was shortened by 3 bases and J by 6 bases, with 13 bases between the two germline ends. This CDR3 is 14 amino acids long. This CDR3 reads CASSHANSRDTQYF. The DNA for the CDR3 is TGTGCCAGCAGCCACGCCAACTCCCGTGATACGCAGTATTTT.

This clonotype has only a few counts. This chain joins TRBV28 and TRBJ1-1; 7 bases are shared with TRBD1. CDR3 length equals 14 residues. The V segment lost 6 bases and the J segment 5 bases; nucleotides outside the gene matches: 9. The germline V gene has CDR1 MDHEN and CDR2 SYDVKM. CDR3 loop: CASRTGVVITEAFF. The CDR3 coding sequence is TGTGCCAGCAGAACAGGGGTAGTTATAACTGAAGCTTTCTTT.

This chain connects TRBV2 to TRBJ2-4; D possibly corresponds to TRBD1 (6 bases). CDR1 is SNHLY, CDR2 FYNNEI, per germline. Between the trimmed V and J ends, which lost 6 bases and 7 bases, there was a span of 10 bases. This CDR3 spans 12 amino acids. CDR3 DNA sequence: TGTGCCAGCAGGGGTACAGGGAACATTCAGTACTTC. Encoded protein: CASRGTGNIQYF. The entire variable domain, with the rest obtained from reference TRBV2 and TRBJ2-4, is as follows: EPEVTQTPSHQVTQMGQEVILRCVPISNHLYFYWYRQILGQKVEFLVSFYNNEISEKSEIFDDQFSVERPDGSNFTLKIRSTKLEDSAMYFCASRGTGNIQYFGAGTRLSVL.

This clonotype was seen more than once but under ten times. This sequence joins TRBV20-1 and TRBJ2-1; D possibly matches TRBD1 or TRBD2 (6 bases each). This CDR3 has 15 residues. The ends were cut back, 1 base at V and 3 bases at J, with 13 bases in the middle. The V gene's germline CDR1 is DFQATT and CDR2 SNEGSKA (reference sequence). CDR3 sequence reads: CSARVAGQRYNEQFF. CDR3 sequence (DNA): TGCAGTGCTAGAGTCGCGGGACAACGCTACAATGAGCAGTTCTTC.

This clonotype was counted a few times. CDR3 protein: CASSRGPGDTQYF. The CDR3 bases are TGTGCCAGCAGCAGGGGGCCGGGAGATACGCAGTATTTT. The chain recombines TRBV6-1 with TRBJ2-3; TRBD1 agrees at 8 bases. The CDR3 extends over 13 amino acids. V dropped 6 bases and J dropped 5; count of bases not matched to a gene: 4. The V gene's germline CDR1 is MNHNS and CDR2 SASEGT.

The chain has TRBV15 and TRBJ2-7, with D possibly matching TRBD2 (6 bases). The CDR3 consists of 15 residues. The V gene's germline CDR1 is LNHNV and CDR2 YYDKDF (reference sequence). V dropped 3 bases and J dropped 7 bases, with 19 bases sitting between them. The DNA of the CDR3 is TGTGCCACCAGCAGGGGGGGACTCGACATGGGGGAGCAGTACTTC. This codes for CATSRGGLDMGEQYF.

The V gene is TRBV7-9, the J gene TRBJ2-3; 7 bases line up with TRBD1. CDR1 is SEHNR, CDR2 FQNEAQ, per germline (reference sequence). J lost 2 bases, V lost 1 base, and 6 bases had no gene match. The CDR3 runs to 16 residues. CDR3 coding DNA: TGTGCCAGCAGCTTAGTCGGGGACAGACCCACAGATACGCAGTATTTT. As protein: CASSLVGDRPTDTQYF. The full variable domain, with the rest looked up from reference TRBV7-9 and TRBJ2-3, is DTGVSQNPRHKITKRGQNVTFRCDPISEHNRLYWYRQTLGQGPEFLTYFQNEAQLEKSRLLSDRFSAERPKGSFSTLEIQRTEQGDSAMYLCASSLVGDRPTDTQYFGPGTRLTVL.

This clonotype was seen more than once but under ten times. CDR3 loop: CASSLARGGATYEQYF. The DNA for the CDR3 is TGTGCCAGCAGCTTAGCGCGGGGGGGAGCTACCTACGAGCAGTACTTC. This chain connects TRBV7-2 to TRBJ2-7; TRBD2 agrees at 9 bases. This CDR3 has 16 amino acids. Per the germline V gene, CDR1 is SGHTA and CDR2 is FQGNSA. V was clipped by 0 bases and J by 2 bases; unmatched bases: 5.

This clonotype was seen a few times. The CDR3 spells CASSFPPGLAGELFF. The CDR3 DNA reads TGTGCCAGCAGCTTCCCCCCAGGGCTGGCCGGGGAGCTGTTTTTT. The chain combines TRBV7-2 with TRBJ2-2; TRBD1 might be the D (5 bases). Germline V gene lookup returns CDR1 SGHTA and CDR2 FQGNSA. This CDR3 spans 15 amino acids. Between the trimmed V and J ends, which lost 3 bases and 6 bases, there was a span of 14 bases.

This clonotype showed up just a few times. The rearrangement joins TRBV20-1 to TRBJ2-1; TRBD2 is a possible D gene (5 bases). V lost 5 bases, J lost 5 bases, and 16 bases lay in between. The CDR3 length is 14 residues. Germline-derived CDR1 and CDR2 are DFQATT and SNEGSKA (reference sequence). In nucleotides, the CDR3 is TGCAGTGCTCCCCCCCGGGGTAGGAACAATGAGCAGTTCTTC. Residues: CSAPPRGRNNEQFF.

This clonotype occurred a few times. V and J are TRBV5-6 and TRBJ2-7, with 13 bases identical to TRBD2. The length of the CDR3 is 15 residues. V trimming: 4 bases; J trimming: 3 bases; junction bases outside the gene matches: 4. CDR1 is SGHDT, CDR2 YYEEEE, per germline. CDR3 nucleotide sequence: TGTGCCAGCAGCGCACGACTAGCGGGAGGCTACGAGCAGTACTTC. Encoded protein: CASSARLAGGYEQYF.

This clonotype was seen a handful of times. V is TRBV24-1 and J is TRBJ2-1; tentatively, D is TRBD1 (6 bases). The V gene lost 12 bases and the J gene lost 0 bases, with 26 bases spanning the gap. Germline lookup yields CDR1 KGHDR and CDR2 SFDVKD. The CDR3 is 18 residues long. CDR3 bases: TGTGCCCCCAAGCCCGAGGACAGACCTTCTAGCTCCTACAATGAGCAGTTCTTC. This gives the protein CAPKPEDRPSSSYNEQFF.

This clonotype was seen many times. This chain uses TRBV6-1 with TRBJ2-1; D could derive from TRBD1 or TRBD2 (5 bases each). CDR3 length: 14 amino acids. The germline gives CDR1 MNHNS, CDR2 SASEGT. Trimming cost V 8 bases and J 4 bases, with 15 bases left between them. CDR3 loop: CASGWGSTYNEQFF. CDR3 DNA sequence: TGTGCCAGCGGCTGGGGGAGTACTTACAATGAGCAGTTCTTC.